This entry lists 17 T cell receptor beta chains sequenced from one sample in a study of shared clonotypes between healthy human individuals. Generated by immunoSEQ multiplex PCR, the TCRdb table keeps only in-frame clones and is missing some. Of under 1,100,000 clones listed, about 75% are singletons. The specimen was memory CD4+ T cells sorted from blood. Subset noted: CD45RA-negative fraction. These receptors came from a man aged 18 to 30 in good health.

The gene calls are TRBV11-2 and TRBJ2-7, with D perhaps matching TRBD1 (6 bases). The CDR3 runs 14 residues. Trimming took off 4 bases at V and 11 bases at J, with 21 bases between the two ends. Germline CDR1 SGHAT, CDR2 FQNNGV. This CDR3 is CASSSVQGRRAKYF. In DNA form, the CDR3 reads TGTGCCAGCAGCTCTGTTCAGGGGCGTCGGGCCAAGTACTTC.

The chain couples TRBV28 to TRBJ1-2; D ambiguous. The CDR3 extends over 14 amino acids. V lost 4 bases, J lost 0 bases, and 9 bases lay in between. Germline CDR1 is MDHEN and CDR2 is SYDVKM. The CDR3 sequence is CASSSGSSNYGYTF. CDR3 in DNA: TGTGCCAGCAGTTCCGGGAGTTCTAACTATGGCTACACCTTC.

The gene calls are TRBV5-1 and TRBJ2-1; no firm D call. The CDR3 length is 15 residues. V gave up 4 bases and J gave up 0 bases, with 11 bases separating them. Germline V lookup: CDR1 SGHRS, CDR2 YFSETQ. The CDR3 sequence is CASSLMVSSYNEQFF. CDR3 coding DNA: TGCGCCAGCAGCCTGATGGTGAGCTCCTACAATGAGCAGTTCTTC.

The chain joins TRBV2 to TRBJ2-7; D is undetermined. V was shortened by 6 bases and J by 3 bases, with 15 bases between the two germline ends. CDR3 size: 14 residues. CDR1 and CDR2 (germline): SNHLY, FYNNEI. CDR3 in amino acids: CASRRGPPVYEQYF. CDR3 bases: TGTGCCAGCAGAAGAGGCCCCCCCGTCTACGAGCAGTACTTC.

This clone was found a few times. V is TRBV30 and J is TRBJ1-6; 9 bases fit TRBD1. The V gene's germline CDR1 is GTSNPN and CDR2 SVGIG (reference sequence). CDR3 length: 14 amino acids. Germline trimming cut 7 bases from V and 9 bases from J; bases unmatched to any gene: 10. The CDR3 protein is CASKGTGPSSPLHF. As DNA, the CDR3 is TGTGCCTCAAAGGGGACAGGGCCTAGTTCACCCCTCCACTTT. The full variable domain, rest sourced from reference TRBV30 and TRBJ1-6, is SQTIHQWPATLVQPVGSPLSLECTVEGTSNPNLYWYRQAAGRGLQLLFYSVGIGQISSEVPQNLSASRPQDRQFILSSKKLLLSDSGFYLCASKGTGPSSPLHFGNGTRLTVT.

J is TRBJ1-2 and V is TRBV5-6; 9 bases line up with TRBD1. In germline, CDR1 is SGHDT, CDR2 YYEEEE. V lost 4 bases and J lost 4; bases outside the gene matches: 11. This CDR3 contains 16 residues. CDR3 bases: TGTGCCAGCAGCGCACCCCGGACAGGGGCCTTCTATGGCTACACCTTC. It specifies CASSAPRTGAFYGYTF.

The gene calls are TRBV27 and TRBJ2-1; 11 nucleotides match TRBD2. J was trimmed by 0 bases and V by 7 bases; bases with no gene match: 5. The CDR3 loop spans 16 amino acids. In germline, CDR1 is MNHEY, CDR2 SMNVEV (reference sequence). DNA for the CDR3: TGTGCCAGCACAATAGCGGGGGGGAGCTCCTACAATGAGCAGTTCTTC. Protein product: CASTIAGGSSYNEQFF.

The CDR3 sequence: CASGSSYNEQFF. Here the CDR3 DNA reads TGTGCAAGCGGATCCTCCTACAATGAGCAGTTCTTC. This sequence joins TRBV28 and TRBJ2-1; D might be TRBD2 (5 bases). Germline V gene sequence: CDR1 MDHEN, CDR2 SYDVKM. This CDR3 contains 12 residues. The full variable domain, its missing parts supplied by reference TRBV28 and TRBJ2-1, is DVKVTQSSRYLVKRTGEKVFLECVQDMDHENMFWYRQDPGLGLRLIYFSYDVKMKEKGDIPEGYSVSREKKERFSLILESASTNQTSMYLCASGSSYNEQFFGPGTRLTVL.

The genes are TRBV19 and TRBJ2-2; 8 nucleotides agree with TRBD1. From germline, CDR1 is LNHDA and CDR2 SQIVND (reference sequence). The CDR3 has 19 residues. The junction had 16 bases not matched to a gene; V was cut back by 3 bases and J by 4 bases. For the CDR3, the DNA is TGTGCCAGTAGTATTCGAGGGACAGGCCTCCGGTTGAGCACCGGGGAGCTGTTTTTT. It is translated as CASSIRGTGLRLSTGELFF.

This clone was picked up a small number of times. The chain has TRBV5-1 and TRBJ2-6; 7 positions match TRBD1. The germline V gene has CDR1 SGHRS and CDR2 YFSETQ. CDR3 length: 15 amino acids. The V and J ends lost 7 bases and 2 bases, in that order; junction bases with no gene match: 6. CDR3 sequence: CASANQGAGANVLTF. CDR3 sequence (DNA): TGCGCCAGCGCCAACCAGGGGGCTGGGGCCAACGTCCTGACTTTC.

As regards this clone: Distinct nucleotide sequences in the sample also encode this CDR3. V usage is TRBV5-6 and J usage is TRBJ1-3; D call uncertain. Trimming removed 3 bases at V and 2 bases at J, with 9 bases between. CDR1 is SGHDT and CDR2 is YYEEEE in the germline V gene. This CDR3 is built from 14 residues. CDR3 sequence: CASSYTGAGNTIYF. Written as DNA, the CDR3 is TGTGCCAGCAGCTATACTGGGGCTGGAAACACCATATATTTT.

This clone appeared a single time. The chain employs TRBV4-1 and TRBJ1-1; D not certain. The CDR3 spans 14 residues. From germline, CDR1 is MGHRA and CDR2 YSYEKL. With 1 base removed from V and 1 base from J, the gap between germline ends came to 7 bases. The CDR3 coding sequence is TGCGCCAGCAGCCAAGGTCTGGAGAACACTGAAGCTTTCTTT. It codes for CASSQGLENTEAFF.

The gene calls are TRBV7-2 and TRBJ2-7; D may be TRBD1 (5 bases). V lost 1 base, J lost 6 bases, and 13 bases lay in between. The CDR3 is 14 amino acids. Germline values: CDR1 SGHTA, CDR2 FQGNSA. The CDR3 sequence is CASSLVSQGIEQYF. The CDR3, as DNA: TGTGCCAGCAGCTTAGTTTCGCAGGGCATCGAGCAGTACTTC.

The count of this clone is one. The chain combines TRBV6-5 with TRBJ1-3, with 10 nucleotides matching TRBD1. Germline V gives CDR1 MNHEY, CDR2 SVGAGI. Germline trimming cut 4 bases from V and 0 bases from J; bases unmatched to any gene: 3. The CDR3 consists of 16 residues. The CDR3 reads CASSSWTGGSGNTIYF. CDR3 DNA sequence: TGTGCCAGCAGTTCTTGGACAGGGGGCTCTGGAAACACCATATATTTT.

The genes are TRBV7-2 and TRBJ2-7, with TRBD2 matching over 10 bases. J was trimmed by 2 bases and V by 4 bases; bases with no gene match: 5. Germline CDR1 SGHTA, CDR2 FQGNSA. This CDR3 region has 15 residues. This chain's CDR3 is CASSSFGTSAYEQYF. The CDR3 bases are TGTGCCAGCAGCTCATTCGGGACTAGCGCCTACGAGCAGTACTTC.

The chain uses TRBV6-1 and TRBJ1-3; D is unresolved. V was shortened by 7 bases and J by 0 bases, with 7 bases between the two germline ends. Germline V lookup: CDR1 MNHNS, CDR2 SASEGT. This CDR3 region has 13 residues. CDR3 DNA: TGTGCCAGCAAAGTCTTCTCTGGAAACACCATATATTTT. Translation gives CASKVFSGNTIYF.

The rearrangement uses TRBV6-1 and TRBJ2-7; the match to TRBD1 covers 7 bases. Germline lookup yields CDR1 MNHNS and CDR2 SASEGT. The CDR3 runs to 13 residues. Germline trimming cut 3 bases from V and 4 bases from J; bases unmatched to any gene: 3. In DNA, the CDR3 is TGTGCCAGCAGTGATGGGGACAGTTACGAGCAGTACTTC. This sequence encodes CASSDGDSYEQYF.